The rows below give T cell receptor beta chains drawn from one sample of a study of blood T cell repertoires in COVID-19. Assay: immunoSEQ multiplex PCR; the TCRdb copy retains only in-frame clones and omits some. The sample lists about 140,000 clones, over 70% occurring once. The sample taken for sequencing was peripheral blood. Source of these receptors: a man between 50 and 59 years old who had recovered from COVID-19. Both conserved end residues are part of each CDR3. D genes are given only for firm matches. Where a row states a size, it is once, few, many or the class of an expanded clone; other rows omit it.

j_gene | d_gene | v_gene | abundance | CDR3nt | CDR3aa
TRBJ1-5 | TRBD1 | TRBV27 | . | TGTGCCAGCAGTAACTCCCTGACAGGGGCAAATCAGCCCCAGCATTTT | CASSNSLTGANQPQHF
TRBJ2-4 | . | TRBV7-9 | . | TGTGCCAGCAGCTTAGTGGACAGTAGCCTAGCCAAAAACATTCAGTACTTC | CASSLVDSSLAKNIQYF
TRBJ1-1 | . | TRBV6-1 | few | TGTGCCAGCAGTGAAGCTTGGAGGAACACTGAAGCTTTCTTT | CASSEAWRNTEAFF
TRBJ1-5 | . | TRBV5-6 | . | TGTGCCAGCAGCTTGTGGGAGTTAAATAGCAATCAGCCCCAGCATTTT | CASSLWELNSNQPQHF
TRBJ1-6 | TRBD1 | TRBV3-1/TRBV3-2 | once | TGTGCCAGCAGTCGGGACAGCAATTCACCCCTCCACTTT | CASSRDSNSPLHF
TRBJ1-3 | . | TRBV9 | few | TGTGCCAGCAGCCCCGGCGGATCCTCCTCTGGAAACACCATATATTTT | CASSPGGSSSGNTIYF
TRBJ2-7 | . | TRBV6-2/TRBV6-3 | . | TGTGCCAGCAGTTACAGCAGGGCCTACGAGCAGTACTTC | CASSYSRAYEQYF
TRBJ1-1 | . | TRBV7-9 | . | TGTGCCAGCAGCATCTCCGGGACAAGGGGCACTGAAGCTTTCTTT | CASSISGTRGTEAFF
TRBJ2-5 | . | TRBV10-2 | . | TGCGCCAGCAGTGTGGTGGGGAGCCAAGAGACCCAGTACTTC | CASSVVGSQETQYF
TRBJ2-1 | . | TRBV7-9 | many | TGTGCCAGCAGCTTAATGGGCTCGAGCTCCTACAATGAGCAGTTCTTC | CASSLMGSSSYNEQFF
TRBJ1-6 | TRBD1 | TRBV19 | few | TGTGCCAGTAGTGGACAGGTCAGCTCACCCCTCCACTTT | CASSGQVSSPLHF
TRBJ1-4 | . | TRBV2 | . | TGTGCCAGCGGGGGGGTAAGGGAAAAACTGTTTTTT | CASGGVREKLFF
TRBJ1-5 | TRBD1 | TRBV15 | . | TGTGCCACCAGCAGAAGGACAGGGGTCCAGCCCCAGCATTTT | CATSRRTGVQPQHF
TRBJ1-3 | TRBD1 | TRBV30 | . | TGTGCCTGGAGGTCAGGGGGCTCTGGAAACACCATATATTTT | CAWRSGGSGNTIYF
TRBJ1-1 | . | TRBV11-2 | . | TGTGCCAGCAGCGTGGCTACTGAAGCTTTCTTT | CASSVATEAFF
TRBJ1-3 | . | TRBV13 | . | TGTGCCAGCAGCTTAAGTCGAGTCTCTGGAAACACCATATATTTT | CASSLSRVSGNTIYF
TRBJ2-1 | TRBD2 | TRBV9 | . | TGTGCCAGCAGCGGGTTAGCGGGGGAGCAGTTCTTC | CASSGLAGEQFF
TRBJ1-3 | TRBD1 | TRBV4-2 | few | TGTGCCAGCAGCCAGGTGACAGGGTTTGGAAACACCATATATTTT | CASSQVTGFGNTIYF
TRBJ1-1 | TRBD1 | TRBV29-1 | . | TGCAGCGGCCGGGACAGGGGATTCACTGAAGCTTTCTTT | CSGRDRGFTEAFF
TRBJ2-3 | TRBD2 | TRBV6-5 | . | TGTGCCAGCAGTTCGACTAGCGGGGGGGCAGATACGCAGTATTTT | CASSSTSGGADTQYF
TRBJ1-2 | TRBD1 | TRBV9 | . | TGTGCCAGCAGCGCCGCCCAGGACAGGGGTGGCTACACCTTC | CASSAAQDRGGYTF
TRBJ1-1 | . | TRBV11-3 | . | TGTGCCAGCGGAGACCAGGGAAATACTGAAGCTTTCTTT | CASGDQGNTEAFF
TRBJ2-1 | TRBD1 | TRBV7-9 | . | TGTGCCAGCAGCTTGACAGGGACTGAGCAGTTCTTC | CASSLTGTEQFF
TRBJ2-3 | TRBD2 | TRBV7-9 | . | TGTGCCAGCAAGACTAGCGGGGATCCTCAGTATTTT | CASKTSGDPQYF
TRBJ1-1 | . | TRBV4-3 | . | TGCGCCAGCAGCCAAGAGGCACAGGGAAGGAACACTGAAGCTTTCTTT | CASSQEAQGRNTEAFF
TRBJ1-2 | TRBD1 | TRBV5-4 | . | TGTGCCAGCAGCGGACAGGGAAACTATGGCTACACCTTC | CASSGQGNYGYTF
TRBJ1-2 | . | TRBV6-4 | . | TGTGCCAGCAGTGCGGGGCGCACAGGGGGCTACACCTTC | CASSAGRTGGYTF
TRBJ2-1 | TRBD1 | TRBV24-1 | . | TGTGCCACCAGTGACCCCGGGACAGGTTATGGTGAGCAGTTCTTC | CATSDPGTGYGEQFF
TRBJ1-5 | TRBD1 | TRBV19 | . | TGTGCCAGTAGTATAGTAGGACAGGGGTTCGGGCAGCCCCAGCATTTT | CASSIVGQGFGQPQHF
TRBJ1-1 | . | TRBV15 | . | TGTGCCACCAGCAGAGATCTGCAGACAACCGAAGCTTTCTTT | CATSRDLQTTEAFF
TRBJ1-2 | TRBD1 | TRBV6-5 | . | TGTGCCAGCAGGGGACAGGGCTCGGGGGACTATGGCTACACCTTC | CASRGQGSGDYGYTF